Listed below are T cell receptor beta chains from one sample, sequenced in a study of T cells in Graves' hyperthyroidism and ophthalmopathy. TCRdb ran MiXCR on the multiplex PCR reads and lists one entry per CDR3 protein. This sample has some 600,000 distinct CDR3 sequences; around 14% occur once, and the top ten carry 5.5% to 7.5%. The specimen sequenced was blood. The receptors stem from a woman aged 25 to 39 with Graves' hyperthyroidism that later progressed to Graves' ophthalmopathy. Each CDR3 is given with its conserved first and last residue. The D gene is left open where the match is weak. Clone size is not always given. Where it is, it says once, few, many or a class for expanded clones.

J gene: TRBJ1-1
D gene: .
clone size: .
V gene: TRBV4-1
CDR3 length: 15
CDR3 protein: CASRYHQTMNTEAFF
CDR3 DNA: TGCGCCAGCAGATATCACCAGACCATGAACACTGAAGCTTTCTTT

J gene: TRBJ2-2
D gene: TRBD1
clone size: many
V gene: TRBV12-3/TRBV12-4
CDR3 length: 16
CDR3 protein: CASSFQGTGVTGELFF
CDR3 DNA: TGTGCCAGCAGTTTCCAGGGGACAGGGGTTACCGGGGAGCTGTTTTTT

J gene: TRBJ2-1
D gene: TRBD2
clone size: .
V gene: TRBV5-1
CDR3 length: 16
CDR3 protein: CASSFSGLAAYNDQCF
CDR3 DNA: TGCGCCAGCAGCTTTAGTGGGCTAGCGGCCTACAATGATCAGTGCTTC

J gene: TRBJ2-3
D gene: .
clone size: few
V gene: TRBV5-1
CDR3 length: 16
CDR3 protein: CASSPPRGTSTDTQYF
CDR3 DNA: TGCGCCAGCAGCCCTCCCCGGGGCACTAGCACAGATACGCAGTATTTT

J gene: TRBJ2-3
D gene: .
clone size: many
V gene: TRBV27
CDR3 length: 13
CDR3 protein: CASSQTRRDTQYF
CDR3 DNA: TGTGCCAGCAGTCAGACACGGAGGGATACGCAGTATTTT

J gene: TRBJ1-1
D gene: .
clone size: many
V gene: TRBV7-2
CDR3 length: 14
CDR3 protein: CASSYQSGNTEAFF
CDR3 DNA: TGTGCCAGCAGCTACCAATCCGGGAACACTGAAGCTTTCTTT

J gene: TRBJ2-1
D gene: .
clone size: many
V gene: TRBV6-1
CDR3 length: 13
CDR3 protein: CASRDGGSDEQFF
CDR3 DNA: TGTGCCAGCAGGGATGGGGGGTCTGATGAGCAGTTCTTC

J gene: TRBJ2-2
D gene: .
clone size: many
V gene: TRBV5-1
CDR3 length: 16
CDR3 protein: CASSPTLPGDTGELFF
CDR3 DNA: TGCGCCAGCAGCCCAACCCTTCCGGGAGACACCGGGGAGCTGTTTTTT

J gene: TRBJ2-5
D gene: .
clone size: .
V gene: TRBV19
CDR3 length: 13
CDR3 protein: CASSREFEETQYF
CDR3 DNA: TGTGCCAGTAGTAGGGAATTTGAAGAGACCCAGTACTTC

J gene: TRBJ1-5
D gene: .
clone size: few
V gene: TRBV28
CDR3 length: 14
CDR3 protein: CASTLRGGNQPQHF
CDR3 DNA: TGTGCCAGCACTTTACGGGGAGGGAATCAGCCCCAGCATTTT

J gene: TRBJ1-5
D gene: .
clone size: .
V gene: TRBV19
CDR3 length: 16
CDR3 protein: CASSIQSSGGNQPQHF
CDR3 DNA: TGTGCCAGTAGTATACAGTCTTCCGGAGGCAATCAGCCCCAGCATTTT

J gene: TRBJ2-3
D gene: TRBD2
clone size: few
V gene: TRBV29-1
CDR3 length: 15
CDR3 protein: CSVRGLAARGDTQYF
CDR3 DNA: TGCAGCGTTAGGGGACTAGCGGCGAGGGGGGATACGCAGTATTTT

J gene: TRBJ2-1
D gene: TRBD2
clone size: many
V gene: TRBV20-1
CDR3 length: 15
CDR3 protein: CSAPRSSGYSNEQFF
CDR3 DNA: TGCAGTGCTCCGAGATCTAGCGGGTACTCCAATGAGCAGTTCTTC

J gene: TRBJ2-2
D gene: .
clone size: many
V gene: TRBV6-1
CDR3 length: 14
CDR3 protein: CASSPTGNTGELFF
CDR3 DNA: TGTGCCAGCAGCCCCACAGGGAACACCGGGGAGCTGTTTTTT

J gene: TRBJ1-1
D gene: .
clone size: many
V gene: TRBV19
CDR3 length: 12
CDR3 protein: CASSKRGTEAFF
CDR3 DNA: TGTGCCAGTAGCAAAAGGGGTACTGAAGCTTTCTTT

J gene: TRBJ2-2
D gene: TRBD2
clone size: many
V gene: TRBV28
CDR3 length: 15
CDR3 protein: CASSLAGGPTGELFF
CDR3 DNA: TGTGCCAGCAGTTTAGCGGGAGGGCCCACCGGGGAGCTGTTTTTT

J gene: TRBJ1-5
D gene: TRBD1
clone size: few
V gene: TRBV6-2/TRBV6-3
CDR3 length: 15
CDR3 protein: CASSLTGDRDQPQHF
CDR3 DNA: TGTGCCAGCAGTCTAACAGGGGATCGCGATCAGCCCCAGCATTTT

J gene: TRBJ1-2
D gene: .
clone size: .
V gene: TRBV4-1
CDR3 length: 16
CDR3 protein: CASSQQRTRANYGYTF
CDR3 DNA: TGCGCCAGCAGCCAACAACGGACTAGAGCTAACTATGGCTACACCTTC

J gene: TRBJ1-2
D gene: .
clone size: many
V gene: TRBV29-1
CDR3 length: 14
CDR3 protein: CSVSTPGFPGGYTF
CDR3 DNA: TGCAGCGTATCTACACCCGGGTTTCCGGGTGGCTACACCTTC

J gene: TRBJ2-7
D gene: TRBD2
clone size: .
V gene: TRBV19
CDR3 length: 18
CDR3 protein: CASSIRGTSVGQSYEQYF
CDR3 DNA: TGTGCCAGTAGTATACGAGGGACTAGCGTCGGGCAATCCTACGAGCAGTACTTC